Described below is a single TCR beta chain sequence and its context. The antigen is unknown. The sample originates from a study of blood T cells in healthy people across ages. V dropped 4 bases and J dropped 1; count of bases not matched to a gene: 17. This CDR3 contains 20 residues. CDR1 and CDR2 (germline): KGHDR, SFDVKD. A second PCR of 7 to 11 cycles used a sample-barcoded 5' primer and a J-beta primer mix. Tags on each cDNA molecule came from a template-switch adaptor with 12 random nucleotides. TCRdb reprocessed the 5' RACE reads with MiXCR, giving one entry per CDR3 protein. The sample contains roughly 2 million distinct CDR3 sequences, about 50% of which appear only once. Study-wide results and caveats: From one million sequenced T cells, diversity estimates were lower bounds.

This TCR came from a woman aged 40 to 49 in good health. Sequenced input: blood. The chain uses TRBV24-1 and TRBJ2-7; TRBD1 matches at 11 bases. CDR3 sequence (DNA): TGTGCCACCAGTGAAGAGCCCTTTTTGGACAGGGGGCGCGAGTCCTACGAGCAGTACTTC. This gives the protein CATSEEPFLDRGRESYEQYF.